The sample holds many counts of the clone carrying this T cell receptor beta chain. This sample stems from a study of T cells in Graves' hyperthyroidism and ophthalmopathy. Researchers barred patients who had uncontrolled infection, other autoimmune disease, pregnancy or lactation. Diagnosis rested on symptoms, serum thyroxine and TRAb, thyroid ultrasound, and orbital computed tomography. What was amplified from RNA transcripts were TCR beta CDR3 regions. HTBI primers drove first-round RT-PCR of the TCR CDR3. In TCRdb, the multiplex PCR reads were re-called with MiXCR into one record per CDR3 protein. The table includes some 250,000 distinct CDR3 sequences, more than 14% detected once. Trimming took off 0 bases at V and 2 bases at J, with 13 bases between the two ends. The CDR3 contains 16 residues. Germline V CDR1 and CDR2: LGHDT, YNNKEL (reference sequence).

This chain links TRBV3-1 with TRBJ1-2, with D tentatively TRBD1 (6 bases). The sequencing sample was made of blood. This receptor was obtained from a woman aged 40 to 55 with Graves' hyperthyroidism that later progressed to Graves' ophthalmopathy. Here the CDR3 reads CASSQDLGQLNYGYTF. CDR3 DNA: TGTGCCAGCAGCCAAGATCTGGGACAACTCAACTATGGCTACACCTTC. Supplemented by reference TRBV3-1 and TRBJ1-2, the full variable domain reads DTAVSQTPKYLVTQMGNDKSIKCEQNLGHDTMYWYKQDSKKFLKIMFSYNNKELIINETVPNRFSPKSPDKAHLNLHINSLELGDSAVYFCASSQDLGQLNYGYTFGSGTRLTVV.